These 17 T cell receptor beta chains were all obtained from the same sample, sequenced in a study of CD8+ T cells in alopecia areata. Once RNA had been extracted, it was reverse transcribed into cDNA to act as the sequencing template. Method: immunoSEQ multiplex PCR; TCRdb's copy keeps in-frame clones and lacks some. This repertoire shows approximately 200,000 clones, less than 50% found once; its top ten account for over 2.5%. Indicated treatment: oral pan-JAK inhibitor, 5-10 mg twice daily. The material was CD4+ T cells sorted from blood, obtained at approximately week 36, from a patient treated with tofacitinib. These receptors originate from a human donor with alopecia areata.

CDR3 in amino acids: CASSFLGSSYEQYF. The CDR3 DNA is TGCGCCAGCAGCTTTTTGGGGAGCTCCTACGAGCAGTACTTC. The gene calls are TRBV5-1 and TRBJ2-7, with a tentative D call TRBD2 (5 bases). V lost 2 bases and J lost 0, with 9 bases in between. Germline V CDR1 and CDR2: SGHRS, YFSETQ. The CDR3 contains 14 residues.

The CDR3 DNA reads TGTGCCAGCAGCGTAAGGGACTCCGCCGCCAATGAGCAGTTCTTC. Its protein product is CASSVRDSAANEQFF. The chain recombines TRBV9 with TRBJ2-1; possible D gene TRBD2, 6 bases. The CDR3 totals 15 residues. V dropped 1 base and J dropped 6 bases, with 14 bases sitting between them. Germline V CDR1 and CDR2: SGDLS, YYNGEE.

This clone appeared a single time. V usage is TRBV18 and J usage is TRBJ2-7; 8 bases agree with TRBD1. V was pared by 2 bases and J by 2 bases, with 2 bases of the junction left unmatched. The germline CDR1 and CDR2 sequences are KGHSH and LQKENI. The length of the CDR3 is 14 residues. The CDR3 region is CASSPGQGPYEQYF. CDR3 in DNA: TGTGCCAGCTCACCAGGACAGGGCCCCTACGAGCAGTACTTC.

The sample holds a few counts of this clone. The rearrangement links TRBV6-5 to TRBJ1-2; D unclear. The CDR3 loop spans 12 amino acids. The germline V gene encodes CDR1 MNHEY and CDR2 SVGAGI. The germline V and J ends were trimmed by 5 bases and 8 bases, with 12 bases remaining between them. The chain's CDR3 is CASSDWEWGYTF. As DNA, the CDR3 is TGTGCCAGCAGTGATTGGGAGTGGGGCTACACCTTC.

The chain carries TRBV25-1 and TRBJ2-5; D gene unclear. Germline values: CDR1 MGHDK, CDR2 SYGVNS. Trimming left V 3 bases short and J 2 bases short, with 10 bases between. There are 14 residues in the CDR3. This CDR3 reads CASSDVPNQETQYF. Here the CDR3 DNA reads TGTGCCAGCAGTGATGTTCCGAATCAAGAGACCCAGTACTTC.

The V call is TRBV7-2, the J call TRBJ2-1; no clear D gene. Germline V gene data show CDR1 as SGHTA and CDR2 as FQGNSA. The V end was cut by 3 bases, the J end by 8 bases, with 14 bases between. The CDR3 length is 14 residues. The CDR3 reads CASSFSRPSHEQFF. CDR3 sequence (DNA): TGTGCCAGCAGCTTTTCTCGGCCGTCCCATGAGCAGTTCTTC.

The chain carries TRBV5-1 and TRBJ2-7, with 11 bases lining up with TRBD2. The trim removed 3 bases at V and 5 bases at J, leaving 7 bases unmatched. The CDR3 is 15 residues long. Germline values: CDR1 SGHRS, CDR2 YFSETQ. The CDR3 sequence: CASSSLAGASNEQYF. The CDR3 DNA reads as TGCGCCAGCAGCTCACTAGCGGGGGCTTCCAACGAGCAGTACTTC.

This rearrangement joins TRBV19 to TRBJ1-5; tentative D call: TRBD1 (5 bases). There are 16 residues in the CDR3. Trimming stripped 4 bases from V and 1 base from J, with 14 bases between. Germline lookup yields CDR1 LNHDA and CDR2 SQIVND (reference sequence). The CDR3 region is CASSTYEDMSNQPQHF. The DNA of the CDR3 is TGTGCCAGTAGTACGTACGAGGACATGAGCAATCAGCCCCAGCATTTT.

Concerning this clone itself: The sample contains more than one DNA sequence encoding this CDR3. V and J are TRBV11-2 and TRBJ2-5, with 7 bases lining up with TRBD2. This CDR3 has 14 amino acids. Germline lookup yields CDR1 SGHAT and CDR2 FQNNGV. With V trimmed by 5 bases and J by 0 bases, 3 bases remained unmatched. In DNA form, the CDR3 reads TGTGCCAGCAGCCCCCTAGCGGACCAAGAGACCCAGTACTTC. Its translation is CASSPLADQETQYF.

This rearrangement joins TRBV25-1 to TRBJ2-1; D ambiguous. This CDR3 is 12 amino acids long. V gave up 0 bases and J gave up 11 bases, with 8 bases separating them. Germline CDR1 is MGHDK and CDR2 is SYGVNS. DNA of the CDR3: TGTGCCAGCAGTGAATATGGCGATAAGCAGTTCTTC. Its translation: CASSEYGDKQFF.

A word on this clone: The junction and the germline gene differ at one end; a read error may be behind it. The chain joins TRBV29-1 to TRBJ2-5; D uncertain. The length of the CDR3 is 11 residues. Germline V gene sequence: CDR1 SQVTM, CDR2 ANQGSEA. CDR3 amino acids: CSVEPKEAQYF. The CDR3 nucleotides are TGCAGCGTTGAACCAAAAGAGGCCCAGTACTTC.

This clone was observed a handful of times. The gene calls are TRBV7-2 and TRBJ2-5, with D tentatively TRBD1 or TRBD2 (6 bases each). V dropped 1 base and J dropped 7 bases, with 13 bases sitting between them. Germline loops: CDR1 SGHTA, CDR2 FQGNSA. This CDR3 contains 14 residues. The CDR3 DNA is TGTGCCAGCAGCTTAGGAGGGGGGCCGGGGACCCAGTACTTC. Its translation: CASSLGGGPGTQYF.

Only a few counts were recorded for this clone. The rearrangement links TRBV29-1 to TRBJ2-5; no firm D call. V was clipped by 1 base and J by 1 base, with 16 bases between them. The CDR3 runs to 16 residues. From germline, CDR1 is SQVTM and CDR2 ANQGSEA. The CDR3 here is CSVEAHMSRAQETQYF. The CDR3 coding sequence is TGCAGCGTTGAAGCACATATGAGCAGAGCCCAAGAGACCCAGTACTTC.

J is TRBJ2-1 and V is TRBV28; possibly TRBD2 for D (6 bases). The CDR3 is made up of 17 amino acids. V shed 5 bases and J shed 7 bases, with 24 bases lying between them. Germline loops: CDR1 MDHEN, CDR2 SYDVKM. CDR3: CASSPASGAGTRNEQFF. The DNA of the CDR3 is TGTGCCAGCAGTCCCGCCTCAGGAGCGGGTACGAGGAATGAGCAGTTCTTC.

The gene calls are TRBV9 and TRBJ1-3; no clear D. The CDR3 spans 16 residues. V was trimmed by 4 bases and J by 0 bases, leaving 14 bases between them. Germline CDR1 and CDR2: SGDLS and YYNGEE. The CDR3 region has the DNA TGTGCCAGCAGCCCACAAGTGGGGTTCTCTGGAAACACCATATATTTT. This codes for CASSPQVGFSGNTIYF.

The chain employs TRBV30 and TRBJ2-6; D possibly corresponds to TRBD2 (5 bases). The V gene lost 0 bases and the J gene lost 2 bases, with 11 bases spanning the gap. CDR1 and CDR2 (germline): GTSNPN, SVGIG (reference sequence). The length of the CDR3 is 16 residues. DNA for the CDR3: TGTGCCTGGAGTGTACCGAGGGCAGCTGGGGCCAACGTCCTGACTTTC. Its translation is CAWSVPRAAGANVLTF.

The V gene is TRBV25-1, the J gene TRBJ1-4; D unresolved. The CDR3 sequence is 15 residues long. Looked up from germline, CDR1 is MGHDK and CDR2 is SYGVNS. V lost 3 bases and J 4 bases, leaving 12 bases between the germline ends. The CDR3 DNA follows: TGTGCCAGCAGTGACAGAACCTTGATTAATGAAAAACTGTTTTTT. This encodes CASSDRTLINEKLFF.